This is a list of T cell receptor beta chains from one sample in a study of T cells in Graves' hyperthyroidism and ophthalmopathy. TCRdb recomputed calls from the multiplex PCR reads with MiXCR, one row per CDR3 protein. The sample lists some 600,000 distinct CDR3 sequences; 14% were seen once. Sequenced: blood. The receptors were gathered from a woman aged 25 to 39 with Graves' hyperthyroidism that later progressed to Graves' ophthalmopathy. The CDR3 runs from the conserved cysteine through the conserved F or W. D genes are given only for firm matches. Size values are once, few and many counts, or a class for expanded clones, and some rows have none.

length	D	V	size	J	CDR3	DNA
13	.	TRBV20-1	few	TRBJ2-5	CSARSRVEETQYF	TGCAGTGCTAGGTCCAGGGTCGAAGAGACCCAGTACTTC
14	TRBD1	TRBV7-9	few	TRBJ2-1	CASSFSDRDHEQFF	TGTGCCAGCAGCTTTAGCGACAGGGATCATGAGCAGTTCTTC
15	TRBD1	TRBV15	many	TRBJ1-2	CATSSPGTGYYGYTF	TGTGCCACCAGCAGCCCCGGGACAGGTTACTATGGCTACACCTTC
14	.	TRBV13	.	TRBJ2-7	CASSGGVLPYEQYF	TGTGCCAGCAGTGGTGGGGTTCTCCCCTACGAGCAGTACTTC
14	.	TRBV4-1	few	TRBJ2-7	CASSQLRPFYEQYF	TGCGCCAGCAGCCAGCTAAGACCCTTCTACGAGCAGTACTTC
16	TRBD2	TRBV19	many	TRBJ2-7	CASSIGGGLADYEQYF	TGTGCCAGTAGTATCGGTGGGGGACTAGCGGACTACGAGCAGTACTTC
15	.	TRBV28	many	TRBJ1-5	CASSLLGVGNQPQHF	TGTGCCAGCAGTTTATTAGGAGTGGGCAATCAGCCCCAGCATTTT
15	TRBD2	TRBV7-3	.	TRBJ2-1	CTSSPKKGGYNEQFF	TGTACCAGCAGCCCCAAAAAGGGAGGGTACAATGAGCAGTTCTTC
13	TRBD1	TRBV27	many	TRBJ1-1	CASSRTGPLQAFF	TGTGCCAGCAGTCGGACAGGGCCCCTTCAGGCTTTCTTT
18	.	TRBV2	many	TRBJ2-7	CASSAEGVRVTLSYEQYF	TGTGCCAGCAGCGCGGAGGGAGTCCGGGTCACTCTCTCCTACGAGCAGTACTTC
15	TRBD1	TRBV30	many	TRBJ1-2	CAWKTGTGGNGGYTF	TGTGCCTGGAAAACCGGGACAGGGGGCAACGGTGGCTACACCTTC
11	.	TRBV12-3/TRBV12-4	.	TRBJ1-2	CASTYWGGYTF	TGTGCCAGCACTTACTGGGGCGGCTACACCTTC
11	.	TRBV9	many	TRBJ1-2	CASSASYGYTF	TGTGCCAGCAGTGCTAGCTATGGCTACACCTTC
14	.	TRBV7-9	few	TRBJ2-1	CASSLGLVDSEQFF	TGTGCCAGCAGCTTAGGACTAGTTGACTCTGAGCAGTTCTTC
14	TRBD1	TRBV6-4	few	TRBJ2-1	CASKGAGGDNEQFF	TGTGCCAGCAAGGGGGCAGGGGGAGACAATGAGCAGTTCTTC
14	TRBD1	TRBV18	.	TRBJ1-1	CASSPRQGTTEAFF	TGTGCCAGCTCACCTCGACAGGGTACCACTGAAGCTTTCTTT
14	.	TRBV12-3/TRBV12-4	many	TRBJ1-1	CATSSRPMNTEAFF	TGTGCCACCAGCTCTAGACCGATGAACACTGAAGCTTTCTTT